These T cell receptor beta chains were read from a single sample in a study of OX40 agonist ivuxolimab in advanced cancers. Assay: immunoSEQ multiplex PCR; the TCRdb copy retains only in-frame clones and omits some. The sample shows about 68,000 clones, around 93% of them seen only once. Sequencing used CD4+ or CD8+ T cells sorted from blood, obtained in a trial of the OX40 agonist ivuxolimab. Every receptor here comes from an adult with an advanced solid tumor such as melanoma, head and neck, liver or kidney cancer. The CDR3 runs from the conserved cysteine through the conserved F or W. Fields, in order: J gene, V gene, D gene, clone size, CDR3 protein, CDR3 DNA. The D gene is left open where the match is weak. Size values are once, few and many counts, or a class for expanded clones, and some rows have none.

TRBJ1-5,TRBV6-1,.,.,CARPTGEIQPQHF,TGTGCCAGACCTACGGGCGAAATTCAGCCCCAGCATTTT
TRBJ2-7,TRBV12-5,.,.,CASGSAPGEYEQYF,TGTGCTAGTGGTTCAGCACCGGGAGAGTACGAGCAGTACTTC
TRBJ2-3,TRBV7-2,TRBD2,once,CASSPGGGSDTQYF,TGTGCCAGCAGCCCCGGCGGGGGGTCAGATACGCAGTATTTT
TRBJ2-1,TRBV5-4,TRBD2,.,CASSPRGDSYNEQFF,TGTGCCAGCAGCCCTCGGGGGGATTCGTACAATGAGCAGTTCTTC
TRBJ2-6,TRBV7-6,TRBD2,.,CASSLSGTSAYSGANVLTF,TGTGCCAGCAGCTTAAGTGGGACTAGCGCCTACTCTGGGGCCAACGTCCTGACTTTC
TRBJ1-2,TRBV5-1,TRBD1,.,CASSSDGTARWGGYTF,TGCGCCAGCAGCTCCGACGGGACAGCTCGATGGGGTGGCTACACCTTC
TRBJ1-5,TRBV28,.,.,CASSTPGSPNQPQHF,TGTGCCAGCAGTACCCCAGGCAGCCCTAATCAGCCCCAGCATTTT
TRBJ2-1,TRBV7-9,.,.,CASSRPMGFNEQFF,TGTGCCAGCAGCCGTCCAATGGGGTTCAATGAGCAGTTCTTC
TRBJ1-3,TRBV6-1,.,.,CASSDSDPGSGNTIYF,TGTGCCAGCAGTGATTCTGACCCTGGCTCTGGAAACACCATATATTTT
TRBJ2-1,TRBV11-1,.,.,CASSPGFGFYNEQFF,TGTGCCAGCAGCCCCGGGTTTGGGTTCTACAATGAGCAGTTCTTC
TRBJ2-7,TRBV5-4,.,.,CASSSGTFSYEQYF,TGTGCCAGCAGCTCCGGGACCTTCTCCTACGAGCAGTACTTC
TRBJ2-5,TRBV5-6,.,.,CASSFSSAETQYF,TGTGCCAGCAGCTTCTCTAGCGCAGAGACCCAGTACTTC
TRBJ2-3,TRBV6-4,TRBD1,.,CASSAQGASTDTQYF,TGTGCCAGCAGTGCACAGGGGGCTAGCACAGATACGCAGTATTTT
TRBJ1-1,TRBV11-3,.,.,CASSSRQDTEAFF,TGTGCCAGCAGCTCTCGACAGGACACTGAAGCTTTCTTT
TRBJ2-3,TRBV13,.,.,CASSIRTTGTDTQYF,TGTGCCAGCAGCATACGGACAACCGGCACAGATACGCAGTATTTT